The entry that follows covers one T cell receptor (beta chain) sequence. What it binds is unknown. Other nucleotide sequences from this sample produce the same CDR3. The method was immunoSEQ multiplex PCR; TCRdb's version includes in-frame clones alone and lacks a portion of them. The profile covers roughly 530,000 clones, with 90% to 96% appearing a single time and 0.06% taken by the ten largest. The data are from a study of shared clonotypes between healthy human individuals. Study summary: In total, the donors were two women and a few men aged 18 to 49. Study-wide findings and caveats: Across a handful of donors, naive CD4 shared approximately 4.5%, naive CD8 3.5% to 4%, memory CD4 more than 2%, memory CD8 about 0.38%. Among non-shared clonotypes, generation probabilities were lower than among those shared by all four donors.

Naive CD45RA+ and memory CD45RA-negative subsets were split from CD4+ cells. The TCR comes from a woman in her twenties or thirties in good health. Specimen: naive CD4+ T cells sorted from blood. Noted subset: CD45RA+ positively selected.

This CDR3 reads CASSSQGNYEQYF. CDR3 sequence (DNA): TGTGCCAGCAGTTCGCAGGGCAACTACGAGCAGTACTTC. The chain employs TRBV28 and TRBJ2-7; perhaps TRBD1 as D (5 bases). Between the trimmed V and J ends, which lost 4 bases and 3 bases, there was a span of 10 bases. The CDR3 runs to 13 residues. Germline-derived CDR1 and CDR2 are MDHEN and SYDVKM.